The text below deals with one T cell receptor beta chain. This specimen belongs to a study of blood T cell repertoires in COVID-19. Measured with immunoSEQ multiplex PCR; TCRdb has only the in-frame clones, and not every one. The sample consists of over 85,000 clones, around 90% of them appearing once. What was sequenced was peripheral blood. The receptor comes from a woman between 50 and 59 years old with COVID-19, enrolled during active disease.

CDR3 amino acids: CASSFRGGLETQYF. The CDR3 coding sequence is TGTGCCAGCAGCTTTCGGGGGGGCCTAGAGACCCAGTACTTC. This chain links TRBV7-2 with TRBJ2-5; 8 nucleotides match TRBD2. This CDR3 spans 14 amino acids. Germline CDR1 reads SGHTA; CDR2 reads FQGNSA. The V and J ends lost 3 bases and 4 bases, in that order; junction bases with no gene match: 4.